These 24 T cell receptor beta chains were all obtained from the same sample, sequenced in a study of cytomegalovirus exposure and HLA in healthy donors. The PCR used 60 Vbeta and 13 Jbeta primers. Using immunoSEQ multiplex PCR, the repertoire was profiled, and TCRdb retains in-frame clones only, with some absent. This table holds over 80,000 clones, roughly 74% found once. The sequenced material came from PBMCs. These receptors came from a female donor in good health and CMV-seropositive.

V and J are TRBV2 and TRBJ2-1, with 9 bases fitting TRBD2. This CDR3 comprises 15 residues. The V gene end was trimmed by 6 bases and the J gene end by 8 bases; junction bases not matched to a gene: 11. Germline CDR1 and CDR2: SNHLY and FYNNEI. The CDR3 nucleotides read TGTGCCAGCAGATATAGCGGGAGAGTCATCGATGAGCAGTTCTTC. It codes for CASRYSGRVIDEQFF.

The rearrangement joins TRBV11-2 to TRBJ1-4, with 7 bases lining up with TRBD1. Trimming took 5 bases from V and 5 from J; bases not matched to a gene: 17. The CDR3 runs to 18 residues. Germline lookup yields CDR1 SGHAT and CDR2 FQNNGV. The CDR3 protein is CASSPRTGPIPLNEKLFF. CDR3 in DNA: TGTGCCAGCAGCCCGCGGACAGGTCCCATTCCATTGAATGAAAAACTGTTTTTT. The variable domain in full, completed from reference TRBV11-2 and TRBJ1-4, reads EAGVAQSPRYKIIEKRQSVAFWCNPISGHATLYWYQQILGQGPKLLIQFQNNGVVDDSQLPKDRFSAERLKGVDSTLKIQPAKLEDSAVYLCASSPRTGPIPLNEKLFFGSGTQLSVL.

The chain links TRBV5-1 to TRBJ1-4, with 7 nucleotides matching TRBD1. CDR1 and CDR2 from the germline V gene are SGHRS and YFSETQ. The CDR3 is made up of 14 amino acids. V dropped 3 bases and J dropped 3; count of bases not matched to a gene: 2. The CDR3 DNA reads as TGCGCCAGCAGCTGGGGACAGCCTAATGAAAAACTGTTTTTT. As protein: CASSWGQPNEKLFF.

The chain employs TRBV7-9 and TRBJ2-2; D perhaps matches TRBD2 (5 bases). Germline V gene data show CDR1 as SEHNR and CDR2 as FQNEAQ (reference sequence). CDR3 size: 14 residues. V was trimmed by 4 bases and J by 7 bases, leaving 13 bases between them. The CDR3 bases are TGTGCCAGCAGCTCCGGAGGAAGTGGCGGGGAGCTGTTTTTT. Translation: CASSSGGSGGELFF.

This clone was observed a handful of times. The chain combines TRBV7-8 with TRBJ2-3; the D gene is possibly TRBD2 (6 bases). Germline V gives CDR1 SGHVS, CDR2 FQNEAQ. The CDR3 is 14 residues long. The V end was cut by 4 bases, the J end by 3 bases, with 11 bases between. Here the CDR3 reads CASSSWRETDTQYF. The DNA for the CDR3 is TGTGCCAGCAGCTCTTGGAGGGAAACAGATACGCAGTATTTT. Together with reference TRBV7-8 and TRBJ2-3, the CDR3 gives the full variable domain: GAGVSQSPRYKVAKRGQDVALRCDPISGHVSLFWYQQALGQGPEFLTYFQNEAQLDKSGLPSDRFFAERPEGSVSTLKIQRTQQEDSAVYLCASSSWRETDTQYFGPGTRLTVL.

The chain is built from TRBV11-2 and TRBJ2-1; 9 bases line up with TRBD1. The junction had 7 bases not matched to a gene; V was cut back by 7 bases and J by 3 bases. There are 15 residues in the CDR3. The germline CDR1 and CDR2 sequences are SGHAT and FQNNGV. The CDR3 is CASIPDRGSYNEQFF. The CDR3 DNA reads as TGTGCCAGCATCCCTGACAGGGGGAGCTACAATGAGCAGTTCTTC.

This chain links TRBV5-1 with TRBJ1-1; no clear D. From germline, CDR1 is SGHRS and CDR2 YFSETQ. Trimming took off 4 bases at V and 3 bases at J, with 16 bases between the two ends. The CDR3 runs to 15 residues. The CDR3 nucleotides read TGCGCCAGCAGCCTCCTCCGGGAGAGAGACACTGAAGCTTTCTTT. It specifies CASSLLRERDTEAFF.

V is TRBV5-4 and J is TRBJ1-2, with D possibly TRBD1 on 5 matching bases. The V gene's germline CDR1 is SGHNT and CDR2 YYREEE (reference sequence). Trimming pared 4 bases from V and 3 bases from J, leaving 10 bases between. The CDR3 extends over 13 amino acids. The CDR3 region has the DNA TGTGCCAGCAGCGGCTGGGGGGACTATGGCTACACCTTC. Translating it yields CASSGWGDYGYTF. Combining the CDR3 with reference TRBV5-4 and TRBJ1-2 gives the whole variable domain ETGVTQSPTHLIKTRGQQVTLRCSSQSGHNTVSWYQQALGQGPQFIFQYYREEENGRGNFPPRFSGLQFPNYSSELNVNALELDDSALYLCASSGWGDYGYTFGSGTRLTVV.

This clone came up a few times. V and J are TRBV6-5 and TRBJ2-7; 10 bases align to TRBD1. This CDR3 region has 15 residues. With 4 bases clipped from V and 3 bases from J, the junction kept 6 bases outside the gene matches. Germline V gene sequence: CDR1 MNHEY, CDR2 SVGAGI. Written as DNA, the CDR3 is TGTGCCAGCAGTTTGACGACAGGGGGCTTCTACGAGCAGTACTTC. It codes for CASSLTTGGFYEQYF.

The chain combines TRBV9 with TRBJ2-3; D is perhaps TRBD2 (5 bases). Trimming took 4 bases from V and 4 from J, leaving 16 bases between them. The CDR3 has 15 amino acids. Germline-derived CDR1 and CDR2 are SGDLS and YYNGEE. CDR3 sequence (DNA): TGTGCCAGCAGCTCCCGAGGGTTAGGTTCAGATACGCAGTATTTT. This gives the protein CASSSRGLGSDTQYF.

This clone was observed a few times. Its ends do not fully match the called genes, so a read error is possible. This chain links TRBV4-1 with TRBJ1-1; possible D gene TRBD1, 5 bases. The CDR3 is made up of 15 amino acids. Germline V gene sequence: CDR1 MGHRA, CDR2 YSYEKL. The CDR3, as DNA: TGCGCCAGCAACCAAGGAGACAGCCCATGGGCTGAAGCTTTCTTT. Translating gives CASNQGDSPWAEAFF.

This sequence joins TRBV19 and TRBJ1-5; unclear D gene. The CDR3 is 15 amino acids. The V end lost 3 bases, the J end lost 0 bases, and 9 bases lay between the germline ends. Germline loops: CDR1 LNHDA, CDR2 SQIVND (reference sequence). CDR3 sequence (DNA): TGTGCCAGTAGTATCGGAGGGAATAGCAATCAGCCCCAGCATTTT. Translating gives CASSIGGNSNQPQHF.

This clone was detected only once. The V and J genes are TRBV2 and TRBJ1-5, with TRBD1 identical over 8 bases. V shed 6 bases and J 3 bases; nucleotides not matched to a gene: 4. The CDR3 sequence is 14 residues long. Germline assignment: CDR1 SNHLY and CDR2 FYNNEI. The CDR3 sequence: CASRRDRNNQPQHF. As DNA, the CDR3 is TGTGCCAGCAGGAGGGACAGGAACAATCAGCCCCAGCATTTT.

V gene TRBV2 combines with J gene TRBJ1-5, with 7 bases fitting TRBD1. The V gene end was trimmed by 0 bases and the J gene end by 3 bases; junction bases not matched to a gene: 2. This CDR3 is built from 15 residues. The germline gives CDR1 SNHLY, CDR2 FYNNEI. CDR3 sequence: CASSEAGGFNQPQHF. CDR3 coding DNA: TGTGCCAGCAGTGAAGCAGGGGGCTTCAATCAGCCCCAGCATTTT.

This clone was counted only a few times. This chain links TRBV11-2 with TRBJ2-7; no firm D call. The CDR3 is 15 residues long. Germline V gene data show CDR1 as SGHAT and CDR2 as FQNNGV. With 0 bases removed from V and 0 bases from J, the gap between germline ends came to 9 bases. The chain's CDR3 is CASSLDLPSSYEQYF. In DNA form, the CDR3 reads TGTGCCAGCAGCTTAGATCTGCCTAGCTCCTACGAGCAGTACTTC.

The genes are TRBV7-8 and TRBJ1-5, with TRBD1 identical over 8 bases. Germline values: CDR1 SGHVS, CDR2 FQNEAQ. Trimming at V came to 2 bases and at J to 0 bases, leaving 15 bases not matched to a gene. The CDR3 length is 20 residues. This CDR3 reads CASSLQFSGTGRFSNQPQHF. CDR3 sequence (DNA): TGTGCCAGCAGCTTACAATTCTCCGGGACAGGCCGCTTTAGCAATCAGCCCCAGCATTTT.

V is TRBV2 and J is TRBJ2-7; possibly TRBD2 for D (6 bases). Deletions cut 5 bases from V and 1 base from J, with 12 bases between. Germline V CDR1 and CDR2: SNHLY, FYNNEI. The CDR3 is 14 residues long. CDR3: CASSRGTGSYEQYF. The CDR3 DNA reads TGTGCCAGCAGTCGGGGGACGGGGTCCTACGAGCAGTACTTC.

The chain has TRBV7-2 and TRBJ2-2; 7 nucleotides agree with TRBD2. The CDR3 runs to 13 residues. In germline, CDR1 is SGHTA, CDR2 FQGNSA. V gave up 3 bases and J gave up 6 bases; unmatched junction bases: 1. This CDR3 reads CASSFTSAGELFF. Here the CDR3 DNA reads TGTGCCAGCAGCTTCACTAGCGCCGGGGAGCTGTTTTTT.

This chain uses TRBV28 with TRBJ1-5, with D unclear. Germline assignment: CDR1 MDHEN and CDR2 SYDVKM. The germline V and J ends were trimmed by 8 bases and 4 bases, with 9 bases remaining between them. The CDR3 is 12 amino acids. The CDR3 nucleotides are TGTGCCAGCGGAGACGGAAATCAGCCCCAGCATTTT. Residues: CASGDGNQPQHF.

The rearrangement uses TRBV28 and TRBJ2-1; 8 bases fit TRBD2. V was pared by 7 bases and J by 5 bases, with 7 bases of the junction left unmatched. CDR3 length: 14 amino acids. Germline V gene data show CDR1 as MDHEN and CDR2 as SYDVKM. Here the CDR3 reads CASTPAGVNNEQFF. In DNA form, the CDR3 reads TGTGCCAGCACCCCAGCGGGAGTTAACAATGAGCAGTTCTTC.

The V gene is TRBV7-2, the J gene TRBJ2-7; TRBD1 agrees at 7 bases. The V and J ends lost 8 bases and 2 bases, in that order; junction bases with no gene match: 6. There are 13 residues in the CDR3. Per germline, CDR1 SGHTA and CDR2 FQGNSA. DNA of the CDR3: TGTGCCAGCGGTGGGGACAGAGCCTACGAGCAGTACTTC. It is translated as CASGGDRAYEQYF.

The CDR3 DNA sequence: TGTGCCAGCAGCTTAAATGGACAGGGGGCGTCACCCCTCCACTTT. Translated, it gives CASSLNGQGASPLHF. The V and J genes are TRBV7-3 and TRBJ1-6; 11 bases agree with TRBD1. V lost 1 base, J lost 10 bases, and 3 bases stayed unmatched. CDR1 and CDR2 (germline): SGHTA, FQGTGA. There are 15 residues in the CDR3.

A few counts support this clone. The chain employs TRBV9 and TRBJ2-7; perhaps TRBD2 as D (6 bases). From germline, CDR1 is SGDLS and CDR2 YYNGEE. Trimming shortened V by 0 bases and J by 5 bases, and 15 bases separated the two germline ends. CDR3 length equals 15 residues. The CDR3 spells CASSVEDGSRDEQYF. DNA of the CDR3: TGTGCCAGCAGCGTAGAGGACGGGAGTCGGGACGAGCAGTACTTC.

This clone has more than one count but fewer than ten. This chain connects TRBV27 to TRBJ2-2, with D maybe TRBD1 (5 bases). The length of the CDR3 is 14 residues. V lost 5 bases, J lost 7 bases, and 14 bases lay in between. Germline V lookup: CDR1 MNHEY, CDR2 SMNVEV (reference sequence). The CDR3 DNA reads as TGTGCCAGCAGTCGATCCTTTGACAGCGGGGAGCTGTTTTTT. Translation gives CASSRSFDSGELFF.